A selection of T cell receptor beta chains follows, all from one sample in a study of Graves' ophthalmopathy and Graves' hyperthyroidism. Via MiXCR, TCRdb re-called the multiplex PCR reads, giving one row per CDR3 protein. The sample lists around 1,200,000 distinct CDR3 sequences, 36% occurring once. The material sequenced was peripheral blood or thyroid tissue (not recorded which). These receptors were obtained from an adult man with Graves' hyperthyroidism. Each CDR3 is given with its conserved first and last residue. Each record gives: V gene, J gene, CDR3 protein.

>TRBV9|TRBJ1-6
CASSPGTGGSESPLHF
>TRBV10-1|TRBJ2-5
CASSESGVTSGGGETQYF
>TRBV2|TRBJ1-1
CASSLTGRLNTEAFF
>TRBV20-1|TRBJ2-7
CSARGTGNQTSYEQYF
>TRBV19|TRBJ1-6
CASSFSEAINSPLHF
>TRBV24-1|TRBJ1-6
CAVQGLMGSPLHF
>TRBV20-1|TRBJ2-7
CSARRGFQSYEQYF
>TRBV7-2|TRBJ2-7
CASSTSGGVSSYEQYF
>TRBV20-1|TRBJ2-7
CSARARTGDLVSYEQYF
>TRBV10-1|TRBJ2-5
CASSDGLAGGQETQYF
>TRBV24-1|TRBJ1-1
CATSVGEGFGEAFF
>TRBV15|TRBJ1-2
CATSIKAGQGVEYGYTF
>TRBV5-4|TRBJ1-2
CATSPQGVPNYGYTF
>TRBV29-1|TRBJ1-3
CSVEAQGTSSGNTIYF
>TRBV28|TRBJ2-7
CASIDPGGSYEQYF
>TRBV7-9|TRBJ1-5
CASSSGAGKGQPQHF
>TRBV10-2|TRBJ1-6
CASSEEWDSPLHF
>TRBV14|TRBJ2-2
CASSQAVTGELFF
>TRBV19|TRBJ2-5
CASSIPEMETQYF
>TRBV7-2|TRBJ2-5
CASSQEKRIQETQYF
>TRBV7-6|TRBJ2-5
CASTSSWANQETQYF
>TRBV10-3|TRBJ2-5
CASSSNRLAGGPVGETQYF
>TRBV9|TRBJ2-5
CASSTYAGPKETQYF
>TRBV2|TRBJ1-1
CASTLGQPFLNTEAFF
>TRBV29-1|TRBJ1-5
CSVPRDSDGQPQHF
>TRBV7-2|TRBJ1-6
CASSLAPGASSYNSPLHF
>TRBV7-2|TRBJ2-5
CTSSLGGGLGETQYF
>TRBV12-3/TRBV12-4|TRBJ1-2
CASRDSDLYGYTF